The 26 T cell receptor beta chains presented below share a single source sample, sequenced in a study of blood T cell repertoires in COVID-19. Generated by immunoSEQ multiplex PCR, the TCRdb table keeps only in-frame clones and is missing some. The table lists hundreds of thousands of clones, 88% of them singletons. Material: peripheral blood. The receptors stem from a woman in her fifties or sixties with COVID-19, enrolled during active disease.

The chain links TRBV9 to TRBJ1-1; D unresolved. Trimming took off 0 bases at V and 4 bases at J, with 7 bases between the two ends. This CDR3 region has 13 residues. Germline loops: CDR1 SGDLS, CDR2 YYNGEE. This CDR3 reads CASSVASGTEAFF. The CDR3 bases are TGTGCCAGCAGCGTAGCTTCGGGCACTGAAGCTTTCTTT.

The rearrangement uses TRBV27 and TRBJ1-5; D not resolved. The CDR3 totals 14 residues. The V and J ends lost 3 bases and 0 bases respectively, with 6 bases between them. The germline V gene encodes CDR1 MNHEY and CDR2 SMNVEV (reference sequence). This chain's CDR3 is CASSLRDSNQPQHF. The CDR3 bases are TGTGCCAGCAGTTTGAGGGATAGCAATCAGCCCCAGCATTTT.

The V call is TRBV30, the J call TRBJ2-7; 9 nucleotides line up with TRBD2. This CDR3 is built from 16 residues. Germline V gives CDR1 GTSNPN, CDR2 SVGIG (reference sequence). With V trimmed by 7 bases and J by 1 base, 14 bases remained unmatched. The CDR3 DNA reads TGTGCCTCCTTATCATTTACTAGCGGGTCTTCCTACGAGCAGTACTTC. Translated, it gives CASLSFTSGSSYEQYF.

The chain recombines TRBV20-1 with TRBJ2-3; 9 nucleotides agree with TRBD1. J gave up 4 bases and V 3 bases, and 11 bases lay outside the gene matches. Germline V CDR1 and CDR2: DFQATT, SNEGSKA (reference sequence). This CDR3 has 16 residues. CDR3: CSASATGGKWADTQYF. CDR3 DNA: TGCAGTGCTAGTGCGACAGGGGGGAAGTGGGCAGATACGCAGTATTTT.

Here the CDR3 reads CASSIGRGTANYGYTF. In nucleotides, the CDR3 is TGTGCCAGTAGTATAGGGCGAGGGACAGCTAACTATGGCTACACCTTC. The chain employs TRBV19 and TRBJ1-2, with TRBD1 identical over 7 bases. V trimming: 1 base; J trimming: 0 bases; junction bases outside the gene matches: 5. Germline V gives CDR1 LNHDA, CDR2 SQIVND (reference sequence). This CDR3 has 16 residues.

This clone was seen a few times. V is TRBV9 and J is TRBJ1-6; D not resolved. Germline V gives CDR1 SGDLS, CDR2 YYNGEE. The germline V and J ends were trimmed by 4 bases and 8 bases, with 13 bases remaining between them. This CDR3 has 14 residues. The CDR3 region has the DNA TGTGCCAGCAGCTCTGAAGTGAGGGATTCACCCCTCCACTTT. Translated, it gives CASSSEVRDSPLHF.

This chain links TRBV19 with TRBJ1-5; no clear D. Trimming removed 2 bases from V and 5 bases from J, with 4 bases in between. Germline V gene lookup returns CDR1 LNHDA and CDR2 SQIVND (reference sequence). The CDR3 is 12 amino acids. The CDR3 DNA reads TGTGCCAGTAGTATACTACATCAGCCCCAGCATTTT. This encodes CASSILHQPQHF.

The chain is built from TRBV5-1 and TRBJ2-7; 8 bases map to TRBD2. This CDR3 is 18 amino acids long. The germline V gene encodes CDR1 SGHRS and CDR2 YFSETQ. Trimming removed 4 bases from V and 0 bases from J; junction bases left unmatched: 15. CDR3 DNA: TGCGCCAGCAGCAGGGTCGCGGGGGGCACCACTCACTCCTACGAGCAGTACTTC. Translation: CASSRVAGGTTHSYEQYF.

The chain's CDR3 is CASSLGLIAVYTEAFF. The CDR3 region has the DNA TGTGCCAGCAGCTTAGGTCTGATCGCGGTGTACACTGAAGCTTTCTTT. The chain uses TRBV7-9 and TRBJ1-1; no clear D gene. Trimming removed 1 base from V and 3 bases from J, with 15 bases in between. The V gene's germline CDR1 is SEHNR and CDR2 FQNEAQ (reference sequence). The CDR3 contains 16 residues. The full variable domain, in which reference TRBV7-9 and TRBJ1-1 provide the parts outside the CDR3, is DTGVSQNPRHKITKRGQNVTFRCDPISEHNRLYWYRQTLGQGPEFLTYFQNEAQLEKSRLLSDRFSAERPKGSFSTLEIQRTEQGDSAMYLCASSLGLIAVYTEAFFGQGTRLTVV.

J is TRBJ2-3 and V is TRBV9; D is uncertain. V dropped 0 bases and J dropped 6 bases, with 17 bases sitting between them. Germline V gene sequence: CDR1 SGDLS, CDR2 YYNGEE. CDR3 length equals 16 residues. CDR3 in amino acids: CASSVAIAPPADTQYF. CDR3 coding DNA: TGTGCCAGCAGCGTAGCTATAGCCCCCCCGGCGGATACGCAGTATTTT.

The chain joins TRBV7-9 to TRBJ1-1; TRBD1 matches at 8 bases. The CDR3 is made up of 12 amino acids. The germline CDR1 and CDR2 sequences are SEHNR and FQNEAQ (reference sequence). Losses at the gene ends were 5 bases for V and 7 bases for J; bases not matched to a gene: 3. The CDR3 loop reads CASSRDRFEAFF. As DNA, the CDR3 is TGTGCCAGCAGCCGGGACAGGTTTGAAGCTTTCTTT. Supplemented by reference TRBV7-9 and TRBJ1-1, the full variable domain reads DTGVSQNPRHKITKRGQNVTFRCDPISEHNRLYWYRQTLGQGPEFLTYFQNEAQLEKSRLLSDRFSAERPKGSFSTLEIQRTEQGDSAMYLCASSRDRFEAFFGQGTRLTVV.

The V and J genes are TRBV27 and TRBJ1-2; D is perhaps TRBD1 (6 bases). The CDR3 loop spans 15 amino acids. Germline loops: CDR1 MNHEY, CDR2 SMNVEV (reference sequence). Trimming removed 3 bases at V and 6 bases at J, with 17 bases between. The CDR3 region has the DNA TGTGCCAGCAGTTTTTCGACAGGCGGAAACAATGGCTACACCTTC. Protein product: CASSFSTGGNNGYTF.

The V call is TRBV9, the J call TRBJ2-2; 9 bases line up with TRBD1. With V trimmed by 4 bases and J by 8 bases, 6 bases remained unmatched. The CDR3 contains 14 residues. Per germline, CDR1 SGDLS and CDR2 YYNGEE. CDR3 region: CASSPRQGVGELFF. Here the CDR3 DNA reads TGTGCCAGCAGCCCCCGACAGGGGGTAGGGGAGCTGTTTTTT.

The chain recombines TRBV5-4 with TRBJ1-6; perhaps TRBD1 as D (5 bases). The V end was cut by 3 bases, the J end by 6 bases, with 16 bases between. Germline lookup yields CDR1 SGHNT and CDR2 YYREEE (reference sequence). This CDR3 has 16 residues. The CDR3 region is CASSSSNWRGNSPLHF. For the CDR3, the DNA is TGTGCCAGCAGCTCTTCAAACTGGAGGGGTAATTCACCCCTCCACTTT.

This chain uses TRBV3-1 (or the pseudogene TRBV3-2) with TRBJ2-3, with 11 bases fitting TRBD2. The V gene end was trimmed by 3 bases and the J gene end by 4 bases; junction bases not matched to a gene: 6. Germline V gives CDR1 LGHDT, CDR2 YNNKEL (reference sequence). The CDR3 has 16 amino acids. In DNA form, the CDR3 reads TGTGCCAGCAGCCACGCTACTAGCGGGGGCTCAGATACGCAGTATTTT. This gives the protein CASSHATSGGSDTQYF.

This clone was picked up a small number of times. This chain uses TRBV9 with TRBJ2-3; 7 nucleotides line up with TRBD2. J was trimmed by 2 bases and V by 3 bases; bases with no gene match: 9. Germline CDR1 is SGDLS and CDR2 is YYNGEE. The CDR3 loop spans 16 amino acids. In DNA, the CDR3 is TGTGCCAGCAGCGCCGGGGGGAGCGGCTACACAGATACGCAGTATTTT. As protein: CASSAGGSGYTDTQYF.

This sequence joins TRBV3-1 (or the pseudogene TRBV3-2) and TRBJ2-7; a possible D gene is TRBD2 (6 bases). The V gene lost 4 bases and the J gene lost 6 bases, with 10 bases spanning the gap. CDR1 and CDR2 (germline): LGHDT, YNNKEL (reference sequence). CDR3 size: 12 residues. The CDR3 coding sequence is TGTGCCAGCAGCCCGGACGGGGGCGAGCAGTACTTC. Translation gives CASSPDGGEQYF.

Concerning this clone itself: An end of the junction does not agree with germline; a read error may underlie this. The rearrangement joins TRBV7-3 to TRBJ2-1; D call uncertain. The CDR3 consists of 13 residues. Germline CDR1 SGHTA, CDR2 FQGTGA. The CDR3 protein is CVSSLNLNNEQFF. The CDR3 region has the DNA TGTGTCAGCAGCTTAAATTTAAACAATGAGCAGTTCTTC.

The rearrangement joins TRBV11-2 to TRBJ2-7; weak D call: TRBD1 (6 bases). Germline CDR1 reads SGHAT; CDR2 reads FQNNGV. V gave up 2 bases and J gave up 3 bases, with 11 bases separating them. The CDR3 is 14 amino acids. In nucleotides, the CDR3 is TGTGCCAGCAGCTTACAGGGGAAGGTCTACGAGCAGTACTTC. This gives the protein CASSLQGKVYEQYF.

V and J are TRBV12-5 and TRBJ2-7, with TRBD1 as a possible D gene (6 bases). Germline CDR1 is LGHNT and CDR2 is FRNRAP. The CDR3 consists of 16 residues. The V gene lost 2 bases and the J gene lost 4 bases, with 18 bases spanning the gap. DNA for the CDR3: TGTGCTAGTGGTTTGTACGCCCCAGGGGTTAAATACGAGCAGTACTTC. Its protein is CASGLYAPGVKYEQYF.

The gene calls are TRBV20-1 and TRBJ1-1, with D perhaps matching TRBD1 (6 bases). The CDR3 runs 12 residues. V was pared by 5 bases and J by 6 bases, with 13 bases between. Germline V gene sequence: CDR1 DFQATT, CDR2 SNEGSKA (reference sequence). CDR3: CSAGAGAAEAFF. The CDR3 DNA follows: TGCAGTGCTGGTGCAGGGGCAGCTGAAGCTTTCTTT.

This chain uses TRBV27 with TRBJ2-3; D gene unclear. The CDR3 sequence is 15 residues long. Trimming left V 3 bases short and J 2 bases short, with 12 bases between. Germline V gene data show CDR1 as MNHEY and CDR2 as SMNVEV (reference sequence). The CDR3 loop is CASSFFSRNTDTQYF. Here the CDR3 DNA reads TGTGCCAGCAGTTTTTTTAGCCGGAACACAGATACGCAGTATTTT.

The rearrangement links TRBV27 to TRBJ1-2; D remains unclear. Germline assignment: CDR1 MNHEY and CDR2 SMNVEV (reference sequence). This CDR3 contains 13 residues. V was clipped by 1 base and J by 8 bases, with 11 bases between them. CDR3 nucleotides: TGTGCCAGCAGTTTATTCCGGGGTGAAGGCTACACCTTC. Translating gives CASSLFRGEGYTF.

The rearrangement links TRBV13 to TRBJ2-6; a weak D match, TRBD2 (6 bases). V was clipped by 4 bases and J by 1 base, with 8 bases between them. This CDR3 is 15 amino acids long. Per germline, CDR1 PRHDT and CDR2 FYEKMQ (reference sequence). CDR3 coding DNA: TGTGCCAGCAGCTACCGGGGGTCTGGGGCCAACGTCCTGACTTTC. Residues: CASSYRGSGANVLTF.

The chain links TRBV19 to TRBJ1-2, with D perhaps matching TRBD1 (5 bases). The CDR3 loop spans 12 amino acids. With 11 bases removed from V and 5 bases from J, the gap between germline ends came to 15 bases. Germline CDR1 reads LNHDA; CDR2 reads SQIVND (reference sequence). For the CDR3, the DNA is TGTGCCGTAATGACAGTCGGGTATGGCTACACCTTC. Protein sequence: CAVMTVGYGYTF.

The chain links TRBV9 to TRBJ1-2, with unresolved D. Trimming pared 1 base from V and 5 bases from J, leaving 12 bases between. CDR1 is SGDLS and CDR2 is YYNGEE in the germline V gene. The CDR3 is made up of 14 amino acids. The CDR3 bases are TGTGCCAGCAGCGTAATGGGAGATAGTTATGGCTACACCTTC. It is translated as CASSVMGDSYGYTF. Full variable domain (outside the CDR3, taken from reference TRBV9 and TRBJ1-2): DSGVTQTPKHLITATGQRVTLRCSPRSGDLSVYWYQQSLDQGLQFLIQYYNGEERAKGNILERFSAQQFPDLHSELNLSSLELGDSALYFCASSVMGDSYGYTFGSGTRLTVV.